A selection of T cell receptor beta chains follows, all from one sample in a study of immune characterization of retroperitoneal liposarcoma. One entry per CDR3 protein results from TCRdb running MiXCR on the PCR reads. The sample consists of some 20,000 distinct CDR3 sequences, 35% to 40% of them appearing once. Source material: blood. The origin of the receptors is a male donor with retroperitoneal liposarcoma. The CDR3 runs from the conserved cysteine through the conserved F or W. The D gene is left open where the match is weak. Rows give clone size only sometimes, using once, few, many, or a class for an expanded clone.

size,length,D,J,V,DNA,CDR3
many,13,-,TRBJ2-4,TRBV6-1,TGTGCCAGCTTGGAGAGTTTGGCCAACATTCAGTACTTC,CASLESLANIQYF
once,16,TRBD2,TRBJ2-7,TRBV6-1,TGTGCCAGCAGCTCCGGACTAGCGGGAGTGAACAATGAGCAGTACTTC,CASSSGLAGVNNEQYF
medium-sized,14,TRBD2,TRBJ2-1,TRBV6-1,TGTGCCAGCAGAAACCCGGGACTACACAACGAAGAGTTCTTC,CASRNPGLHNEEFF
-,15,-,TRBJ2-7,TRBV7-3,TGTGCCAGCAGCCACCTCACGGGAGATAACTACGAGCAGTACTTC,CASSHLTGDNYEQYF
-,17,TRBD1,TRBJ2-3,TRBV4-1,TGTGCCAGCAGCCAGGGAATCCTAACAGGGGGCACAGATACGCAGTATTTT,CASSQGILTGGTDTQYF
-,14,-,TRBJ2-2,TRBV6-1,TGTGCCAGCAGAGATAGAGGTGGGACCGGGGAGCTGTTTTTT,CASRDRGGTGELFF
many,14,TRBD2,TRBJ2-1,TRBV6-1,TGTGCCAGCAGTCTGCGCGGGGGGGGCTACGAGCAGTTCTTC,CASSLRGGGYEQFF
large,13,-,TRBJ2-5,TRBV6-1,TGTGCCAGCAGTGAACGGGAGCAAGAGACCCAGTACTTC,CASSEREQETQYF
-,14,-,TRBJ2-7,TRBV6-9,TGTGCCAGCAGAATTGAAGGTGGGGGAGGCGAGCAGTCCTTC,CASRIEGGGGEQSF
many,17,TRBD2,TRBJ2-1,TRBV6-1,TGTGCCAGCAGCCTTCCGGGGGGGGGGAAAGGCTACAATGAGCAGTTCTTC,CASSLPGGGKGYNEQFF
many,14,TRBD1,TRBJ2-1,TRBV6-1,TGTGCCAGCAGCCGACGGGACAGCCATTATGAGCAGTTCTTC,CASSRRDSHYEQFF
-,17,TRBD1,TRBJ2-5,TRBV6-1,TGTGCCAGTCATACCGGGACAGGGTCTCGGTACCAAGAGACCCAGTACTTC,CASHTGTGSRYQETQYF
-,15,-,TRBJ2-1,TRBV7-9,TGTGCCAGCAGCTCAGGGGGAGGGAGGCACAATGAGCAGTTCTTC,CASSSGGGRHNEQFF
-,19,-,TRBJ2-3,TRBV6-1,TGTGCCAGCAGCCTCAGGGGAGAGGCGCGGGGGAGGGGCACAGATACGCAGTATTTT,CASSLRGEARGRGTDTQYF
medium-sized,14,TRBD2,TRBJ2-3,TRBV6-1,TGTGCCAGCAGTAGCGGGAGGGCCACAGATACGCAGTATTTT,CASSSGRATDTQYF
few,16,TRBD2,TRBJ2-5,TRBV6-5,TGTGCCAGCAGTGGTATCCAGCTAGCGGGTAGAGAGACCCAGTACTTC,CASSGIQLAGRETQYF
-,15,TRBD1,TRBJ1-2,TRBV11-3,TGTGCCAGCAGCCCTCCCCGGACAGGGGACTATGGCTACACCTTC,CASSPPRTGDYGYTF
-,13,-,TRBJ2-2,TRBV6-6,TGTGCCAGCAGATCCGACCTAACCGGGGAGCTGTTTTTT,CASRSDLTGELFF
few,16,-,TRBJ2-2,TRBV25-1,TGTGCCAGCAGCCTCGAGGAGTTTGCGAACACCGGGGAGCTGTTTTTT,CASSLEEFANTGELFF
-,14,-,TRBJ2-2,TRBV6-1,TGTGCCAGCAGCTACACCAGGGGCGGCGGGGAGCTGTTTTTT,CASSYTRGGGELFF
-,19,-,TRBJ2-1,TRBV4-2,TGTGCCAGCAGCCGCTTGGTAGCGTCTGGACTTCCCCCGGGGAATGAGCAGTTCTTC,CASSRLVASGLPPGNEQFF
few,15,TRBD1,TRBJ2-5,TRBV6-8,TGTGCCAGCAGTTACCGAACAGGGGGCGTAGAGACCCAGTACTTC,CASSYRTGGVETQYF
many,14,-,TRBJ2-5,TRBV6-1,TGTGCCAGCAGTGATGACGCAGGACCCAGTGAGCAGTACTTC,CASSDDAGPSEQYF